This T cell receptor beta chain is from a study of T cell repertoires in cytomegalovirus infection. J was trimmed by 5 bases and V by 5 bases; bases with no gene match: 10. Germline CDR1 SEHNR, CDR2 FQNEAQ (reference sequence). The CDR3 consists of 16 residues. TCRdb processed the reads anew with MiXCR; each CDR3 protein has one entry. The sample consists of about 130,000 distinct CDR3 sequences, about 24% of them appearing once. This clonotype was seen only a few times. Antigen unknown. The rearrangement uses TRBV7-9 and TRBJ2-7; 12 bases are shared with TRBD1. This clonotype was obtained from a human donor in good health (CMV status not recorded). Some clones in this sample may be carry-over from other donors' samples. The sample comprised PBMCs, sequenced either directly or after in vitro stimulation (not recorded which). The chain's CDR3 is CASSPGQGAIVDEQYF. CDR3 nucleotides: TGTGCCAGCAGCCCGGGACAGGGGGCTATTGTCGACGAGCAGTACTTC.